The text below deals with one T cell receptor (beta chain). The treatment is: 15 to 20 received Ad26.COV2.S at low or high dose, single or two shots; roughly 5 received placebo; per-sample allocation not given. Sampling took place 63 days after the first vaccine or placebo injection. From germline, CDR1 is MDHEN and CDR2 SYDVKM. The CDR3 runs to 19 residues. Trimming stripped 4 bases from V and 2 bases from J, with 24 bases between. This record belongs to a study of Ad26.COV2.S vaccination and SARS-CoV-2 variants. Assay used: immunoSEQ multiplex PCR; TCRdb lists only in-frame clones, some missing. Seen here are around 300,000 clones, less than 90% observed once, and the top ten hold 6.4%.

The source material was peripheral blood, sampled in a trial of Ad26.COV2.S vaccine versus placebo. This chain uses TRBV28 with TRBJ1-5; no clear D gene. The clonotype was recovered from a person between 18 and 65 years old who received the Ad26.COV2.S COVID-19 vaccine or a placebo. CDR3 residues: CASSSTAAAYIFGNQPQHF. CDR3 nucleotide sequence: TGTGCCAGCAGTTCCACGGCGGCAGCTTATATATTTGGCAATCAGCCCCAGCATTTT. Drawing the rest from reference TRBV28 and TRBJ1-5, the complete variable domain is DVKVTQSSRYLVKRTGEKVFLECVQDMDHENMFWYRQDPGLGLRLIYFSYDVKMKEKGDIPEGYSVSREKKERFSLILESASTNQTSMYLCASSSTAAAYIFGNQPQHFGDGTRLSIL.